The 5 T cell receptor beta chains presented below share a single source sample, sequenced in a study of metastatic and nonmetastatic thyroid tumors. No patient had received any treatment before thyroid surgery. TCRdb re-called clones via MiXCR from the PCR reads. The sample has about 25,000 clones; under 25% are singletons. Sequencing was carried out using blood. The receptors derive from a male donor with papillary thyroid cancer or a benign thyroid nodule (not recorded which). Some clones in this sample may be carry-over from other donors' samples.

This clone was seen a single time. This chain links TRBV7-9 with TRBJ2-7; weak D call: TRBD2 (5 bases). This CDR3 comprises 14 residues. V was shortened by 0 bases and J by 1 base, with 7 bases between the two germline ends. Germline V gives CDR1 SEHNR, CDR2 FQNEAQ (reference sequence). CDR3 nucleotides: TGTGCCAGCAGCTTAGCTTCGGGGTCCTACGAGCAGTACTTC. Protein product: CASSLASGSYEQYF. Looking up the rest from reference TRBV7-9 and TRBJ2-7 gives the full variable domain: DTGVSQNPRHKITKRGQNVTFRCDPISEHNRLYWYRQTLGQGPEFLTYFQNEAQLEKSRLLSDRFSAERPKGSFSTLEIQRTEQGDSAMYLCASSLASGSYEQYFGPGTRLTVT.

With respect to this clone: One end of the junction varies from germline; a read error may be responsible. Other DNA sequences in the sample encode the same CDR3. This CDR3 is CASKDSTGAYGYTF. In DNA form, the CDR3 reads TGTGCCAGCAAGGACTCGACAGGGGCCTATGGATACACCTTC. The chain recombines TRBV2 with TRBJ1-2, with 8 positions matching TRBD1. The CDR3 covers 14 residues. Per the germline V gene, CDR1 is SNHLY and CDR2 is FYNNEI.

The chain has TRBV6-1 and TRBJ1-4; 9 nucleotides align to TRBD1. The V segment lost 5 bases and the J segment 6 bases; nucleotides outside the gene matches: 4. The CDR3 runs 14 residues. Germline loops: CDR1 MNHNS, CDR2 SASEGT. Here the CDR3 DNA reads TGTGCCAGCAGTCTAACAGGGGGCTATGAAAAACTGTTTTTT. This gives the protein CASSLTGGYEKLFF.

This clone was counted ten times or more. This rearrangement joins TRBV10-3 to TRBJ1-5; the match to TRBD1 covers 9 bases. Germline V gene sequence: CDR1 ENHRY, CDR2 SYGVKD. The CDR3 sequence is 14 residues long. With 6 bases clipped from V and 11 bases from J, the junction kept 11 bases outside the gene matches. The CDR3 spells CAISPGQGDRAQHF. In nucleotides, the CDR3 is TGTGCCATCAGCCCGGGACAGGGAGATCGGGCCCAGCATTTT.

This clone was seen at least ten times. This chain uses TRBV14 with TRBJ2-1; 7 bases fit TRBD2. Per the germline V gene, CDR1 is SGHDN and CDR2 is FVKESK. J lost 0 bases, V lost 4 bases, and 9 bases had no gene match. The CDR3 has 17 amino acids. CDR3 nucleotide sequence: TGTGCCAGCAGCCGCGGGGGACTCCGGAGCTCCTACAATGAGCAGTTCTTC. Protein sequence: CASSRGGLRSSYNEQFF.